This record covers a single T cell receptor beta chain. These data belong to a study of blood T cell repertoires in COVID-19. Study background: Spain, Italy and the United States supplied samples that represented acute and convalescent COVID-19.

Sequencing used immunoSEQ multiplex PCR; TCRdb keeps in-frame clones, though not all of them. The sample yields roughly 80,000 clones, 60% to 80% seen once. Germline V gene sequence: CDR1 KGHSH, CDR2 LQKENI. The V segment lost 2 bases and the J segment 0 bases; nucleotides outside the gene matches: 3. The CDR3 has 16 residues. The clonotype originates from a human donor in a cohort sampled during active COVID-19. V and J are TRBV18 and TRBJ1-4; 7 bases are shared with TRBD1. The sequenced material came from peripheral blood. The DNA of the CDR3 is TGTGCCAGCTCACCAGGACAGGCTGCAACTAATGAAAAACTGTTTTTT. This encodes CASSPGQAATNEKLFF.